This T cell receptor beta chain is from a study of blood T cell repertoires in COVID-19 (dated by TCRdb to 2019 to 2021). Context from the whole study: Samples from collaborators originated in the United States, Italy and Spain and spanned both the acute and convalescent phases of COVID-19. Samples came from the ongoing ImmuneRACE study (first 160 participants) plus 1,254 subjects from 6 global collaborators. HLA class I and class II types, where available, came from metadata supplied by the sample provider rather than from assay-based typing. The sample metadata nearly always contained a de-identified subject ID, COVID-19 status, age in years and sex. Subjects who had been exposed to COVID-19, were actively infected with it, or had recovered from it provided the deeply sampled blood TCRbeta repertoires that made up the dataset. The repertoires were released in a freely available public database intended as a resource for research on the immune response to SARS-CoV-2. The prospective study material was composed of cDNA or gDNA derived from T cells, B-cell-depleted T cells, or PBMCs.

Trimming costs V 4 bases and J 3 bases, and their ends lie 7 bases apart. Inclusive of the bounding cysteine and phenylalanine, the CDR3 is 13 residues long. Here the CDR3 DNA is all that survives: 39 bases in frame from base 1. This clone was counted between two and nine times. What antigen it recognizes has not been identified. Per-base quality was not reported, and no clone a single base away is much larger than it. Collaborating institutions collected whole blood in K2EDTA tubes following their own protocols. For TCRbeta analysis, collaborators shipped samples as frozen whole blood, isolated PBMCs, or DNA extracted from either of those sample types. What the research found in general, with its limitations: How much clinical and demographic metadata was included differed by source and by participant, and the metadata was provided uncurated.

The immunoSEQ Assay, a bias-controlled multiplex PCR, was used to amplify TCRbeta CDR3 regions from genomic DNA. In the original analysis: Within the assay, amplification of reference gene primers was used to estimate how many nucleated cells each sample contained. To quantify the absolute abundance of each unique TCRbeta CDR3 rearrangement, sequence reads were collapsed and filtered. For each sample, productive Simpson clonality was calculated by taking the square root of Simpson's diversity index across productive rearrangements. Drawn from immuneACCESS, this table holds only the in-frame rearrangements with V and J called that TCRdb kept. Clones are partly lost; checked studies trace under half to an unresolved V gene and leave the rest unexplained. That table is the source of V, J and clone size, and D and trimming were worked out from the DNA. The sample table shows about 81,000 clones, and around 80% are seen once. Roughly 7.4% of the sample belongs to the ten largest clones.

This sequence originates from a human donor in a cohort sampled during active COVID-19. Material: peripheral blood. Here the chain combines TRBV12-3 or TRBV12-4 and TRBJ2-1; no D gene call is confident. CDR3 sequence: CASSSLLYNEQFF. The nucleotides read TGTGCCAGCAGTTCCTTACTCTACAATGAGCAGTTCTTC.